This record covers a single T cell receptor (beta chain). This clone appeared a single time. The antigen this receptor binds is unknown. Qualities for individual bases were not recorded, and no much larger clone is one base off. Per the publication, the time point label means: about 28 days (+/-7) after the second vaccine dose. AZD1222 recipients with second doses at about 4 weeks or about 12 weeks were pooled, because spike-specific TCR depth and breadth did not differ between schedules. Samples from vaccinated people were obtained from the UK trials COV001 and COV002, which included a single-blind randomized controlled phase 2/3 trial of AZD1222 (ChAdOx1 nCoV-19) in healthy adults. Trial participant PBMC samples were collected at day 0 and day 28 after the second dose for TCRbeta chain sequencing. The CDR3 regions of human TCRbeta chains were subjected to immunosequencing. The paper's data handling went like this. Repertoire TCRs were checked for matches against a reference library of SARS-CoV-2-specific TCRs that had been generated using the MIRA antigen-specificity platform. Breadth meant the fraction of unique TCRs that were SARS-CoV-2-associated, whereas depth meant the fraction of total T cells that were SARS-CoV-2-associated. Each spike-specific TCR was assigned to its reactive spike region and to a CD4 or CD8 class using the MIRA data. Log10-transformed breadth and depth values were compared by one-way ANOVA with Sidak's multiple comparisons tests. Drawn from immuneACCESS, this table holds only the in-frame rearrangements with V and J called that TCRdb kept. Clones are partly lost; checked studies trace under half to an unresolved V gene and leave the rest unexplained. V and J calls and clone size are given by that table; D and trimming were obtained from the DNA. The sample table contains some 150,000 clones; only one count was recorded for 92% of them. Roughly 3.3% of the sample comes from the top ten.

Reading the germline V gene gives CDR1 KGHSH and CDR2 LQKENI. V lost 3 bases and J lost 8 bases, and the count of bases not matched to a germline gene is 10. The CDR3 numbers 17 residues from cysteine through phenylalanine. The retained sequence is limited to the CDR3, 51 bases, with the frame set at the first base. These data are taken from a study of T cell responses to AZD1222 COVID-19 vaccine (dated by TCRdb to the early 2020s). In terms of the full investigation: A total of just over 230 trial participants underwent TCR sequencing, of whom about 210 had received two doses of AZD1222 and some 25 had received two doses of the MenACWY control vaccine. Trial participants were enrolled by age into 18-55, 56-69 and 70-plus year subgroups, with about 150, 28 and 57 TCR-sequenced participants respectively. Overall study outcomes, separate from this receptor: Epitopes outside the regions mutated in the B.1.351 and B.1.1.7 variants were reportedly recognized by nearly half of the unique spike-specific TCRs. No day 14 peak-response samples were available, so repertoires were characterized only after the peak T cell response. Conclusions about previously exposed vaccinees are limited, since just 6 or 7 AZD1222 recipients were seropositive for SARS-CoV-2 at baseline. Spike-specific TCR breadth and depth rose significantly after two AZD1222 doses compared with day 0 and with MenACWY recipients. Most participants were white British and females outnumbered males, and the authors suggested that clonal diversity may have been underestimated. The 56-69-year group was small, and its depth increase did not reach significance, likely because of low power. The vaccine-associated CD4 TCRs covered the entire spike protein, and the dominant responses fell in regions 160-218 and 743-854.

The chain is made from TRBV18 and TRBJ1-6, with 10 bases aligning to TRBD1. Material: peripheral blood, obtained 28 days after the second AZD1222 dose. This TCR came from an adult who received the AZD1222 COVID-19 vaccine. The DNA reads TGTGCCAGCTCACCCTCTGGACGGGACAGGGGATATTCACCCCTCCACTTT. This is translated as CASSPSGRDRGYSPLHF.